This is a list of T cell receptor beta chains from one sample in a study of blood T cell repertoires in COVID-19. The assay was immunoSEQ multiplex PCR, and TCRdb's table has in-frame clones only and misses some. The data contain approximately 300,000 clones, 75% to 95% of them singletons. Sequenced material: peripheral blood. The receptors come from a woman younger than 45 with COVID-19, enrolled during active disease. Each CDR3 is given with its conserved first and last residue. The D gene is left open where the match is weak. Size is stated for part of the rows, as once, few or many counts, or as a class when the clone is expanded.

J | V | size | D | DNA | CDR3
TRBJ2-5 | TRBV11-2 | - | TRBD2 | TGTGCCAGCAGCGGGAGGACTAGCGGGCAAGAGACCCAGTACTTC | CASSGRTSGQETQYF
TRBJ1-3 | TRBV7-9 | - | TRBD1 | TGTGCCAGCAACACAGGGGCGGGAAACACCATATATTTT | CASNTGAGNTIYF
TRBJ2-3 | TRBV19 | once | TRBD1 | TGTGCCAGTAGTATATCTGGGACAGGGGGCAGAGATACGCAGTATTTT | CASSISGTGGRDTQYF
TRBJ2-7 | TRBV19 | - | - | TGTGCCAGTAGTCCTCCTGGACTACCCTACGAGCAGTACTTC | CASSPPGLPYEQYF
TRBJ1-1 | TRBV28 | - | - | TGTGCCAGCAGTCCTATACTTTTAACGGTGAACACTGAAGCTTTCTTT | CASSPILLTVNTEAFF
TRBJ2-1 | TRBV6-5 | - | TRBD2 | TGTGCCAGCAGTTACAGGACTAGGGGTAACAATGAGCAGTTCTTC | CASSYRTRGNNEQFF
TRBJ2-7 | TRBV28 | - | TRBD2 | TGTGCCAGCAGCCCCGGGGCTAGCGGTACCTACGAGCAGTACTTC | CASSPGASGTYEQYF
TRBJ1-2 | TRBV7-2 | - | TRBD1 | TGTGCCAGCAGCCTCCGGGACAGGGATTCCTATGGCTACACCTTC | CASSLRDRDSYGYTF
TRBJ1-3 | TRBV7-9 | - | - | TGTGCCAGCAGCTTAGTTACAGGGTACCCTGGAAACACCATATATTTT | CASSLVTGYPGNTIYF
TRBJ1-2 | TRBV4-1 | - | - | TGCGCCAGCAGTCGCACCGGGACTGACTATGGCTACACCTTC | CASSRTGTDYGYTF
TRBJ1-3 | TRBV9 | once | - | TGTGCCAGCAGCGGGCCGCGGGTGTTAGACGGAAACACCATATATTTT | CASSGPRVLDGNTIYF
TRBJ2-1 | TRBV2 | - | - | TGTGCCAGCAGTTCCATTAGTTTGTACAATGAGCAGTTCTTC | CASSSISLYNEQFF
TRBJ1-1 | TRBV5-6 | - | - | TGTGCCAGCAGCTTCTCCCTGAACACTGAAGCTTTCTTT | CASSFSLNTEAFF
TRBJ1-5 | TRBV4-2 | - | TRBD1 | TGTGCCAGCAGCCAGATAACCGGGACAGGGGATTTTAGCAATCAGCCCCAGCATTTT | CASSQITGTGDFSNQPQHF
TRBJ1-1 | TRBV30 | - | - | TGTGCCTGGACCAACCAGGGACAGAACACTGAAGCTTTCTTT | CAWTNQGQNTEAFF
TRBJ2-1 | TRBV7-2 | once | TRBD2 | TGTGCCAGCAGCTCGACGACTAGCGGGAGGGGTCCCTACAATGAGCAGTTCTTC | CASSSTTSGRGPYNEQFF